The subject of this entry is one TCR beta chain. Participants spanned ages about 18 to 95 years and resided in about 24 US areas. These data come from a study of blood T cell repertoires in COVID-19. The assay was immunoSEQ multiplex PCR, and TCRdb's table has in-frame clones only and misses some. The sample carries a few hundred thousand clones, 88% recorded once. The source material was PBMCs or T cells enriched from blood (not recorded which). The sequence derives from a young woman who had recovered from COVID-19.

The CDR3 reads CAISEKGPTTEAFF. The CDR3 DNA reads as TGTGCCATCAGTGAAAAGGGGCCGACCACTGAAGCTTTCTTT. This chain joins TRBV10-3 and TRBJ1-1; D might be TRBD1 (5 bases). CDR3 length: 14 residues. CDR1 ENHRY and CDR2 SYGVKD come from the germline V gene. Trimming shortened V by 3 bases and J by 4 bases, and 12 bases separated the two germline ends.